These 25 T cell receptor beta chains came from one sample sequenced in a study of CD8 T cells in Susac syndrome. After extraction with the RNeasy kit, 0.5 to 1 ug of the RNA was reverse transcribed using random hexamers. TCRdb redid the calling of the immunoSEQ multiplex PCR reads with MiXCR, one entry per CDR3 protein. This table holds about 150,000 distinct CDR3 sequences, approximately 95% found once. Sequencing was carried out using CD8+ T cells from PBMCs. The receptor set was obtained from a human donor with Susac syndrome.

This rearrangement joins TRBV7-8 to TRBJ2-7; tentatively, D is TRBD1 or TRBD2 (5 bases each). With 4 bases removed from V and 3 bases from J, the gap between germline ends came to 16 bases. CDR1 and CDR2 (germline): SGHVS, FQNEAQ. The CDR3 is 15 residues long. The CDR3 coding sequence is TGTGCCAGCAGCTCAACCGGGACGGCGGACTACGAGCAGTACTTC. Protein sequence: CASSSTGTADYEQYF.

The chain links TRBV11-3 to TRBJ2-2; D gene unclear. The germline CDR1 and CDR2 sequences are SGHNT and YENEEA. V was shortened by 5 bases and J by 6 bases, with 10 bases between the two germline ends. The CDR3 extends over 13 amino acids. DNA of the CDR3: TGTGCCAGCAGCCTGTGGAAGGCCGGGGAGCTGTTTTTT. Protein: CASSLWKAGELFF. Complete variable domain (other parts from reference TRBV11-3 and TRBJ2-2): EAGVVQSPRYKIIEKKQPVAFWCNPISGHNTLYWYLQNLGQGPELLIRYENEEAVDDSQLPKDRFSAERLKGVDSTLKIQPAELGDSAVYLCASSLWKAGELFFGEGSRLTVL.

This CDR3 is CASSEEPQGNTEAFF. CDR3 nucleotides: TGTGCCAGCAGCGAAGAACCACAGGGGAACACTGAAGCTTTCTTT. V gene TRBV9 combines with J gene TRBJ1-1; TRBD1 is a possible D gene (6 bases). Germline V gives CDR1 SGDLS, CDR2 YYNGEE. The CDR3 consists of 15 residues. V lost 3 bases and J 1 base, leaving 13 bases between the germline ends.

The chain recombines TRBV7-6 with TRBJ2-3; D gene unclear. Germline CDR1 is SGHVS and CDR2 is FNYEAQ. CDR3 size: 12 residues. V was cut by 5 bases and J by 6 bases, with 9 bases left in between. The CDR3 sequence is CASSRLPDTQYF. Written as DNA, the CDR3 is TGTGCCAGCAGCCGCCTCCCGGATACGCAGTATTTT.

The chain joins TRBV7-9 to TRBJ2-3, with D unresolved. Trimming left V 5 bases short and J 2 bases short, with 17 bases between. The CDR3 length is 16 residues. Germline-derived CDR1 and CDR2 are SEHNR and FQNEAQ (reference sequence). The CDR3 sequence: CASSPASSLYTDTQYF. The CDR3 DNA is TGTGCCAGCAGCCCTGCATCGTCCCTTTACACAGATACGCAGTATTTT. Full variable domain (outside the CDR3, taken from reference TRBV7-9 and TRBJ2-3): DTGVSQNPRHKITKRGQNVTFRCDPISEHNRLYWYRQTLGQGPEFLTYFQNEAQLEKSRLLSDRFSAERPKGSFSTLEIQRTEQGDSAMYLCASSPASSLYTDTQYFGPGTRLTVL.

The chain links TRBV9 to TRBJ1-1; TRBD1 might be the D (5 bases). Per germline, CDR1 SGDLS and CDR2 YYNGEE. V lost 3 bases, J lost 7 bases, and 16 bases lay in between. The CDR3 sequence is 14 residues long. As DNA, the CDR3 is TGTGCCAGCAGCGATGGAGGGAGCGGGGGTGAAGCTTTCTTT. It translates to CASSDGGSGGEAFF.

The chain employs TRBV4-1 and TRBJ1-1; 10 bases agree with TRBD1. V was clipped by 1 base and J by 0 bases; unmatched bases: 5. CDR1 MGHRA and CDR2 YSYEKL come from the germline V gene. The CDR3 spans 17 residues. CDR3 nucleotide sequence: TGCGCCAGCAGCCAAGGCGGACAGGGGGTGGTGAACACTGAAGCTTTCTTT. The encoded protein is CASSQGGQGVVNTEAFF.

The chain has TRBV5-4 and TRBJ2-1; 14 nucleotides line up with TRBD2. J gave up 8 bases and V 4 bases, and 5 bases lay outside the gene matches. The CDR3 has 15 amino acids. Germline CDR1 reads SGHNT; CDR2 reads YYREEE (reference sequence). CDR3 amino acids: CASSQGLAGGDEQFF. Here the CDR3 DNA reads TGTGCCAGCAGCCAAGGACTAGCGGGAGGCGATGAGCAGTTCTTC.

The gene calls are TRBV5-1 and TRBJ1-2; maybe TRBD1 (6 bases). Trimming left V 2 bases short and J 2 bases short, with 10 bases between. The CDR3 covers 14 residues. CDR1 SGHRS and CDR2 YFSETQ come from the germline V gene. Here the CDR3 reads CASSFRGANYGYTF. For the CDR3, the DNA is TGCGCCAGCAGCTTTAGGGGGGCGAACTATGGCTACACCTTC.

The rearrangement uses TRBV28 and TRBJ2-1; 8 bases fit TRBD1. From germline, CDR1 is MDHEN and CDR2 SYDVKM. The V gene end was trimmed by 4 bases and the J gene end by 6 bases; junction bases not matched to a gene: 11. The CDR3 contains 16 residues. CDR3: CASSSIGTGLLNEQFF. CDR3 DNA: TGTGCCAGCAGTTCCATCGGGACAGGACTACTCAATGAGCAGTTCTTC.

The chain joins TRBV11-2 to TRBJ1-3; D is ambiguous. The V end was cut by 7 bases, the J end by 0 bases, with 7 bases between. Germline V CDR1 and CDR2: SGHAT, FQNNGV. CDR3 length: 13 amino acids. CDR3 coding DNA: TGTGCCAGCAAGGAGACCTCTGGAAACACCATATATTTT. It translates to CASKETSGNTIYF.

This clonotype appeared a single time. The chain carries TRBV11-2 and TRBJ1-1; maybe TRBD1 (5 bases). The CDR3 covers 16 residues. Germline loops: CDR1 SGHAT, CDR2 FQNNGV. The V end lost 1 base, the J end lost 1 base, and 13 bases lay between the germline ends. The CDR3 protein is CASSLGFGGGNTEAFF. The CDR3 DNA reads TGTGCCAGCAGCTTAGGCTTTGGGGGAGGGAACACTGAAGCTTTCTTT.

The V and J genes are TRBV2 and TRBJ2-5, with 9 bases that match TRBD2. V lost 6 bases, J lost 1 base, and 9 bases stayed unmatched. The germline gives CDR1 SNHLY, CDR2 FYNNEI. The CDR3 length is 16 residues. This CDR3 is CASRGLAEERQETQYF. The DNA for the CDR3 is TGTGCCAGCAGGGGACTAGCAGAAGAGCGCCAAGAGACCCAGTACTTC.

CDR3 amino acids: CASSQAGTSLNEQFF. The CDR3 bases are TGTGCCAGCAGCCAAGCCGGGACTAGCCTCAATGAGCAGTTCTTC. The gene calls are TRBV3-1 and TRBJ2-1; 9 bases line up with TRBD2. V shed 1 base, J shed 6 bases, and the junction held 4 bases outside the gene matches. The CDR3 runs to 15 residues. Germline-derived CDR1 and CDR2 are LGHDT and YNNKEL (reference sequence).

This chain joins TRBV27 and TRBJ2-1; 7 bases line up with TRBD2. Germline V gene lookup returns CDR1 MNHEY and CDR2 SMNVEV (reference sequence). This CDR3 is built from 14 residues. V was clipped by 7 bases and J by 2 bases; unmatched bases: 5. The CDR3 loop reads CASNSGGTYNEQFF. The DNA for the CDR3 is TGTGCCAGCAATTCGGGGGGAACCTACAATGAGCAGTTCTTC.

V and J are TRBV9 and TRBJ1-1, with no clear D. Trimming stripped 1 base from V and 5 bases from J, with 6 bases between. The germline V gene has CDR1 SGDLS and CDR2 YYNGEE. This CDR3 comprises 12 residues. As DNA, the CDR3 is TGTGCCAGCAGCGTATTGGGGACTGAAGCTTTCTTT. Translating gives CASSVLGTEAFF.

The V call is TRBV27, the J call TRBJ2-2; D remains unclear. The CDR3 spans 15 residues. The germline CDR1 and CDR2 sequences are MNHEY and SMNVEV (reference sequence). With 3 bases removed from V and 3 bases from J, the gap between germline ends came to 11 bases. The CDR3: CASSFVGSDTGELFF. The CDR3 DNA reads as TGTGCCAGCAGTTTTGTGGGTTCGGACACCGGGGAGCTGTTTTTT.

This clonotype was recorded once. V gene TRBV4-1 combines with J gene TRBJ2-7, with 8 nucleotides matching TRBD2. Germline CDR1 reads MGHRA; CDR2 reads YSYEKL. CDR3 size: 15 residues. With V trimmed by 1 base and J by 3 bases, 5 bases remained unmatched. The CDR3 reads CASSQAPGRGYEQYF. For the CDR3, the DNA is TGCGCCAGCAGCCAAGCACCCGGGAGGGGCTACGAGCAGTACTTC.

The genes are TRBV6-5 and TRBJ2-5; D is possibly TRBD2 (5 bases). The CDR3 contains 14 residues. Deletions cut 6 bases from V and 5 bases from J, with 16 bases between. In germline, CDR1 is MNHEY, CDR2 SVGAGI. The CDR3 region is CASSPLEAVETQYF. The CDR3 region has the DNA TGTGCCAGCAGCCCACTGGAGGCGGTGGAGACCCAGTACTTC.

The chain uses TRBV25-1 and TRBJ2-1; D uncertain. The CDR3 runs 11 residues. CDR1 is MGHDK and CDR2 is SYGVNS in the germline V gene. V was trimmed by 4 bases and J by 6 bases, leaving 4 bases between them. CDR3 sequence (DNA): TGTGCCAGCAGTGTGATCAATGAGCAGTTCTTC. Translating gives CASSVINEQFF.

V gene TRBV20-1 combines with J gene TRBJ2-5; D possibly corresponds to TRBD2 (5 bases). This CDR3 is built from 10 residues. Germline-derived CDR1 and CDR2 are DFQATT and SNEGSKA (reference sequence). Trimming shortened V by 7 bases and J by 2 bases, and 5 bases separated the two germline ends. The CDR3 region has the DNA TGCAGTGGACTACAAGAGACCCAGTACTTC. Translated, it gives CSGLQETQYF.

This rearrangement joins TRBV5-6 to TRBJ2-6; D unclear. Germline V gene sequence: CDR1 SGHDT, CDR2 YYEEEE. The V end was cut by 4 bases, the J end by 2 bases, with 7 bases between. This CDR3 is 14 amino acids long. The CDR3 region is CASSPGTGANVLTF. Here the CDR3 DNA reads TGTGCCAGCAGCCCCGGTACTGGGGCCAACGTCCTGACTTTC.

The chain employs TRBV13 and TRBJ2-6, with TRBD2 identical over 15 bases. Per germline, CDR1 PRHDT and CDR2 FYEKMQ (reference sequence). The J segment lost 2 bases and the V segment lost 4 bases, leaving 12 bases of the junction unmatched. This CDR3 contains 21 residues. As DNA, the CDR3 is TGTGCCAGCAGCTCCGAAGGACTAGCGGGAGGGATTCATCCTGGGGCCAACGTCCTGACTTTC. This gives the protein CASSSEGLAGGIHPGANVLTF.

V usage is TRBV4-2 and J usage is TRBJ2-7; TRBD2 matches at 9 bases. The germline V gene has CDR1 LGHNA and CDR2 YNFKEQ. Unmatched junction bases numbered 5, after V lost 0 bases and J lost 2 bases. This CDR3 has 16 residues. CDR3 amino acids: CASSQDALAGTYEQYF. As DNA, the CDR3 is TGTGCCAGCAGCCAAGACGCTCTAGCGGGAACCTACGAGCAGTACTTC.

Only one count was recorded for this clonotype. The chain recombines TRBV12-3 or TRBV12-4 with TRBJ2-7; D perhaps matches TRBD2 (5 bases). The CDR3 totals 13 residues. Trimming left V 6 bases short and J 0 bases short, with 9 bases between. CDR3 amino acids: CASRVGDSYEQYF. In nucleotides, the CDR3 is TGTGCCAGCAGAGTCGGGGACTCCTACGAGCAGTACTTC.